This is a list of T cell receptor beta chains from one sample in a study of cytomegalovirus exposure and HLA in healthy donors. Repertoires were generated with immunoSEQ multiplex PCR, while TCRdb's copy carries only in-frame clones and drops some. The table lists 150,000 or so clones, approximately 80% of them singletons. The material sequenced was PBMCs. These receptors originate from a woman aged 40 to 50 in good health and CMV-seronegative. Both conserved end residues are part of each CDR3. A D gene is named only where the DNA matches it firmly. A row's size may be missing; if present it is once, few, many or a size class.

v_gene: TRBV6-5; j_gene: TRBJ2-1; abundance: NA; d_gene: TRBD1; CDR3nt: TGTGCCAGCAGCCCGGGACAGCAGGGGCATGAGCAGTTCTTC; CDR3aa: CASSPGQQGHEQFF
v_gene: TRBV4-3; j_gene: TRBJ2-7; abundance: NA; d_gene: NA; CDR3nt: TGCGCCAGCAGCCAAGACCCTACAGGCCCTCGGGGGGAGCAGTACTTC; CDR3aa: CASSQDPTGPRGEQYF
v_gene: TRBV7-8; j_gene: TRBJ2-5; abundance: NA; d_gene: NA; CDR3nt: TGTGCCAGCAGCTACTGGCGGGTCCAAGAGACCCAGTACTTC; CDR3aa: CASSYWRVQETQYF
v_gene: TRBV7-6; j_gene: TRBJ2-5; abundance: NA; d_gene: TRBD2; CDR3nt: TGTGCCAGCAGACGTAGCGGGAGGGACCAAGAGACCCAGTACTTC; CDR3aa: CASRRSGRDQETQYF
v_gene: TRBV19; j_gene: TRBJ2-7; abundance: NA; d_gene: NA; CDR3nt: TGTGCCAGTAGTTTCGTATTGAGCGACTACGAGCAGTACTTC; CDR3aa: CASSFVLSDYEQYF
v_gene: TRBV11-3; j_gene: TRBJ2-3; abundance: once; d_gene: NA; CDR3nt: TGTGCCAGCAGCTCTTCGGGAGATACGCAGTATTTT; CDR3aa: CASSSSGDTQYF
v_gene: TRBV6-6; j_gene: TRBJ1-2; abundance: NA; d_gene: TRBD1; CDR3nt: TGTGCCAGCAGTTACGGACAGGAATATGGCTACACCTTC; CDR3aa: CASSYGQEYGYTF
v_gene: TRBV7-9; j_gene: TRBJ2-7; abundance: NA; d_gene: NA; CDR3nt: TGTGCCAGCAGCTCGGACAACCTCCCTCCCTACGAGCAGTACTTC; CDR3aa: CASSSDNLPPYEQYF
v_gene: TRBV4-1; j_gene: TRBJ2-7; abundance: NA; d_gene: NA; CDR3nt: TGCGCCAGCAGCCAAGATATCGGGGAGGTACGGAGGGAGCAGTACTTC; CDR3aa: CASSQDIGEVRREQYF
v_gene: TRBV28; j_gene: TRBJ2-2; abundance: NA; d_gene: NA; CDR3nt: TGTGCCAGCAGAACAGGGCTCGGGGAGCTGTTTTTT; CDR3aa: CASRTGLGELFF
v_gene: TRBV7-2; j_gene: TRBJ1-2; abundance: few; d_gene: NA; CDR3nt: TGTGCCAGCAGCTTAGGTACGCAGGCGTTCGGCTACACCTTC; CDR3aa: CASSLGTQAFGYTF
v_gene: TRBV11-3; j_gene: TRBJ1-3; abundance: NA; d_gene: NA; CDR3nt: TGTGCCAGCAGCTTAGCTGTGGCGGACACCATATATTTT; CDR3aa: CASSLAVADTIYF
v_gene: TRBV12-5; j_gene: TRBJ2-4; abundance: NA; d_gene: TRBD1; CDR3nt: TGTGCTAGTGGCTCGGGGTCGTGGGACAGTCAGTACTTC; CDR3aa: CASGSGSWDSQYF
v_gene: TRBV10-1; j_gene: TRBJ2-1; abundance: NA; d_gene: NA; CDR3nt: TGCGCCAGTTCGATCGCCCTAGGGTTCTTC; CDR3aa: CASSIALGFF
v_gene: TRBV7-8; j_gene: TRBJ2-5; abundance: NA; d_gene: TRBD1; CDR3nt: TGTGCCAGCAGCTTACCGGGACAGGTAGTTGCCCAGTACTTC; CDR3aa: CASSLPGQVVAQYF
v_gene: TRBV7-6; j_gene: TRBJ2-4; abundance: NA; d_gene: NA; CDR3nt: TGTGCCAGCAGCCAACATCCGCTAGCCAAAAACATTCAGTACTTC; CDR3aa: CASSQHPLAKNIQYF
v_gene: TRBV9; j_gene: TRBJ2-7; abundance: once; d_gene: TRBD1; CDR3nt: TGTGCCAGCAACGACAGGGGCCACTACGAGCAGTACTTC; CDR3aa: CASNDRGHYEQYF
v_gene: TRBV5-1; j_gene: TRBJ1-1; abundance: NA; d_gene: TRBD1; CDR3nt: TGCGCCAGCAGCGGCGGGACAGGGGCGAACACTGAAGCTTTCTTT; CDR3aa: CASSGGTGANTEAFF
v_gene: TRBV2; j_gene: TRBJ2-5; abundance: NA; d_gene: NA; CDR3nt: TGTGCCAGCACGCCTTCTTGGAGGGAGACCCAGTACTTC; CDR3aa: CASTPSWRETQYF
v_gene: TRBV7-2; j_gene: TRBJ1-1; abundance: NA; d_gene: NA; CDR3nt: TGTGCCAGCAGCTTAAATCCCTCGGAGGTGAACACTGAAGCTTTCTTT; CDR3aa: CASSLNPSEVNTEAFF
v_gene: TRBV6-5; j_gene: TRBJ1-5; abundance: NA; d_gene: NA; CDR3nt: TGTGCCAGCAGCCGAGGCGGCAGGGCACATCAGCCCCAGCATTTT; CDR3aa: CASSRGGRAHQPQHF
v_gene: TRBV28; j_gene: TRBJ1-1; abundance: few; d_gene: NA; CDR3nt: TGTGCCAGCAGTGAACGAGGGGGGAACACTGAAGCTTTCTTT; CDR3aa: CASSERGGNTEAFF
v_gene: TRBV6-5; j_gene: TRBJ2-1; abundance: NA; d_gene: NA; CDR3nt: TGTGCCAGCAGTTATGCGGGGACGTACAATGAGCAGTTCTTC; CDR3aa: CASSYAGTYNEQFF
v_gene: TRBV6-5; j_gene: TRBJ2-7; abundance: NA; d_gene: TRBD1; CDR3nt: TGTGCCAGCAGTTACGGACAGGACGGGTACGAGCAGTACTTC; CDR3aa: CASSYGQDGYEQYF
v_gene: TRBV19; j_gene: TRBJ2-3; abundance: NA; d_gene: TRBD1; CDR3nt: TGTGCCAGTAGTATAACCGGGACAGGGGCCGATACGCAGTATTTT; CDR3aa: CASSITGTGADTQYF
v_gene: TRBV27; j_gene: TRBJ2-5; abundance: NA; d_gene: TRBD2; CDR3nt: TGTGCCAGCAGTCCCACCCATCTAGCGGGGATCCCCCAAGAGACCCAGTACTTC; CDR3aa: CASSPTHLAGIPQETQYF
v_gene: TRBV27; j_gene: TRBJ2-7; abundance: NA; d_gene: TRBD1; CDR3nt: TGTGCCAGCAGTTCGGGACAGTCCTACGAGCAGTACTTC; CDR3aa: CASSSGQSYEQYF
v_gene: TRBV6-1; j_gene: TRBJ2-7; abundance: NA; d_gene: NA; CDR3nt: TGTGCCAGCAGTGACAGGGGCTCCCTACAGGGTTTGGGCGAGCAGTACTTC; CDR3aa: CASSDRGSLQGLGEQYF
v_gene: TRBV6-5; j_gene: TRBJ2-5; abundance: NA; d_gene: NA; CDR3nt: TGTGCCAGCAACCTAGGGCTCGGGGGTGGAGAGACCCAGTACTTC; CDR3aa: CASNLGLGGGETQYF
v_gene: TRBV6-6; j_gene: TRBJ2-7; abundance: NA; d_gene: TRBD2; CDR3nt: TGTGCCAGCAGCCCAACGACTAGCGCCCAATCCTACGAGCAGTACTTC; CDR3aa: CASSPTTSAQSYEQYF
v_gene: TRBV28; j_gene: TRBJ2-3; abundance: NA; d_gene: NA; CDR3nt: TGTGCCAGCAGTTTTTTCTGGTTTGGTAAGGGCCCCCCGGGGACGCAGTATTTT; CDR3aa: CASSFFWFGKGPPGTQYF
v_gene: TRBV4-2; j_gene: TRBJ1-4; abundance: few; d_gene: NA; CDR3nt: TGTGCCAGCAGCCAAGGCCCTCGGCGCGGGGGAGCTAATGAAAAACTGTTTTTT; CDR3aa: CASSQGPRRGGANEKLFF
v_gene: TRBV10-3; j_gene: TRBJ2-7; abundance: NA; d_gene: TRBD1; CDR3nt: TGTGCCATCAGTGGGGGACAGGGGGCCTACGAGCAGTACTTC; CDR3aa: CAISGGQGAYEQYF
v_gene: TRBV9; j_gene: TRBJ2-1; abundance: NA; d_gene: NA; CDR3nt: NA; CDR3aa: CASSVVGRGAPLFF
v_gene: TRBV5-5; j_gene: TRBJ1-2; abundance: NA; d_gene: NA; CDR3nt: TGTGCCAGCAGCTTGGGGGCAGGGAAAAACTATGGCTACACCTTC; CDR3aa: CASSLGAGKNYGYTF
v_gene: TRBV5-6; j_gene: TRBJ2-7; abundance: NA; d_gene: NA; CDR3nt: TGTGCCAGCATCCTGTCCAGGGGCACCTACGAGCAGTACTTC; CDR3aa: CASILSRGTYEQYF
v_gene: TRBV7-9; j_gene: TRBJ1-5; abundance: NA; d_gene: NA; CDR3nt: TGTGCCAGCAGCTTAGCAAGGCAGGGTGGGAATCAGCCCCAGCATTTT; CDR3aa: CASSLARQGGNQPQHF
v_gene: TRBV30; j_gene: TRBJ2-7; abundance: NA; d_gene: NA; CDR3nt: TGTGCCTGGACGACAGGAACCTCCTACGAGCAGTACTTC; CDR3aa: CAWTTGTSYEQYF
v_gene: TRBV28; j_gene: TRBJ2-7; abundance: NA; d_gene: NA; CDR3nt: TGTGCCAGCAGTATATCAACAGGTACGGTCTACGAGCAGTACTTC; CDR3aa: CASSISTGTVYEQYF
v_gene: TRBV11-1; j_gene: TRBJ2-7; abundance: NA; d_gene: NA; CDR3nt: TGTGCCAGCAGCTTAGTTGGGGGCGTCGACGAGCAGTACTTC; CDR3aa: CASSLVGGVDEQYF
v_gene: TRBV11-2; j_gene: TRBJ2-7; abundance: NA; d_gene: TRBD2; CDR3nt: TGTGCCAGCACCAGAACTAGCGGGAGCTATCAGCAGTACTTC; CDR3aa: CASTRTSGSYQQYF
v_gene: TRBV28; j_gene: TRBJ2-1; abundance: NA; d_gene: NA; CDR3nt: TGTGCCAGCAGTTTTTACGGACGCTCGTCGGGGTATGAGCAGTTCTTC; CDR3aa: CASSFYGRSSGYEQFF
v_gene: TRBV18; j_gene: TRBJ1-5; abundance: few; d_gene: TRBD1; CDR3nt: TGTGCCAGCTCCAGGGACAGTGACAATCAGCCCCAGCATTTT; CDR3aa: CASSRDSDNQPQHF
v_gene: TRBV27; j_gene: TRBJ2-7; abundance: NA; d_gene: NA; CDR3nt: TGTGCCAGCAGTCCGCGGGATGCGTCCGAGCAGTACTTC; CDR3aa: CASSPRDASEQYF
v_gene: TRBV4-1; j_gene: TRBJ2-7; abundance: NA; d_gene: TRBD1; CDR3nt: TGCGCCAGCAGCCAGGCCTTACAGGGGGCGTACGAGCAGTACTTC; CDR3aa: CASSQALQGAYEQYF
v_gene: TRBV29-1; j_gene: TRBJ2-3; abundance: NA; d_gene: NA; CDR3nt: TGCAGCGGACAAGGACTGTCCGGTTATACGCAGTATTTT; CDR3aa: CSGQGLSGYTQYF
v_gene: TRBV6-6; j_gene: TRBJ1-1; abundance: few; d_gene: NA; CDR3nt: TGTGCCAGCAGTTTGCACTTGAACACTGAAGCTTTCTTT; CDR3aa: CASSLHLNTEAFF
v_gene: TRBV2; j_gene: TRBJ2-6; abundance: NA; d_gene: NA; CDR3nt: TGTGCCAGCAGCCTAAGAAGCTCTGGGGCCAACGGCCTGACTTTC; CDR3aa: CASSLRSSGANGLTF
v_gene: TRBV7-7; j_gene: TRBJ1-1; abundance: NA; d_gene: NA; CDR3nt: TGTGCCAGCAGCCCAGTTATGAACACTGAAGCTTTCTTT; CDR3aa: CASSPVMNTEAFF
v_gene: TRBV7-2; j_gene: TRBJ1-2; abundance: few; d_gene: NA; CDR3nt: TGTGCCAGCAGCTTAGGGCAGGGATATGGCTACACCTTC; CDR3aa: CASSLGQGYGYTF
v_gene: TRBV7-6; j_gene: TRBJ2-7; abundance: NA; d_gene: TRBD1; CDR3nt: TGTGCCAGCAGCACAGGGGACGGAGGATCCTACGAGCAGTACTTC; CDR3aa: CASSTGDGGSYEQYF
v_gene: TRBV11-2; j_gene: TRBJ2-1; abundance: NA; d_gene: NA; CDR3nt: TGTGCCAGCAGCTTAGTCCGCACCCCGGGCAATGAGCAGTTCTTC; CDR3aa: CASSLVRTPGNEQFF
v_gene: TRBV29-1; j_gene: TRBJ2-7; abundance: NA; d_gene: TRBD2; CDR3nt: TGCAGCGTGGCCGGGACTAGCGTTACCGAGCAGTACTTC; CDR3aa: CSVAGTSVTEQYF
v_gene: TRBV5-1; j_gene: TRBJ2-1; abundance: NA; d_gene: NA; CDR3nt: TGCGCCAGCACCCTTGGAGCCAACCAAGCCTACAATGAGCAGTTCTTC; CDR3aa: CASTLGANQAYNEQFF
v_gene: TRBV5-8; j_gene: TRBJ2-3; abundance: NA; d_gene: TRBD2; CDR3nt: TGTGCCAGCAGCTCGGGACTAGCGGGGGAGACAGATACGCAGTATTTT; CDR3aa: CASSSGLAGETDTQYF
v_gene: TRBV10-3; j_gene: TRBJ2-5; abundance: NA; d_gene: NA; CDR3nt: TGTGCCATCAGTTGGACAGCCCAAGAGACCCAGTACTTC; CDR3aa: CAISWTAQETQYF
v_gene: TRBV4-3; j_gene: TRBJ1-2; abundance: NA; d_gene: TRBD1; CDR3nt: TGCGCCAGCAGCCCCCTGGGACAGGGCGGCCGGTACTATGGCTACACCTTC; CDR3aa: CASSPLGQGGRYYGYTF